This TCR beta chain was identified during a study of cytomegalovirus exposure and HLA in healthy donors. Study results and caveats: Per a later analysis, 15,000 to 20,000 TCR beta sequences showed association with HLA alleles at 0.05 false discovery rate.

A word on this clone: Its specificity is not known.

Trimming at V came to 7 bases and at J to 4 bases, leaving 21 bases not matched to a gene. This CDR3 contains 18 residues. Germline V lookup: CDR1 MNHEY, CDR2 SMNVEV (reference sequence). The PCR had 60 Vbeta and 13 Jbeta primers. Only in-frame clones appear in the TCRdb table, and some are missing; sequencing was by immunoSEQ multiplex PCR. The data show around 120,000 clones, about four fifths seen once. Sequenced: PBMCs. The receptor comes from a woman younger than 30 in good health and CMV-seronegative. The chain employs TRBV27 and TRBJ1-1, with 7 bases fitting TRBD1. The CDR3 DNA sequence: TGTGCCAGCAAGTTCGTCAGGGGGATATCCCACGGGGGCACTGAAGCTTTCTTT. Its protein product is CASKFVRGISHGGTEAFF.